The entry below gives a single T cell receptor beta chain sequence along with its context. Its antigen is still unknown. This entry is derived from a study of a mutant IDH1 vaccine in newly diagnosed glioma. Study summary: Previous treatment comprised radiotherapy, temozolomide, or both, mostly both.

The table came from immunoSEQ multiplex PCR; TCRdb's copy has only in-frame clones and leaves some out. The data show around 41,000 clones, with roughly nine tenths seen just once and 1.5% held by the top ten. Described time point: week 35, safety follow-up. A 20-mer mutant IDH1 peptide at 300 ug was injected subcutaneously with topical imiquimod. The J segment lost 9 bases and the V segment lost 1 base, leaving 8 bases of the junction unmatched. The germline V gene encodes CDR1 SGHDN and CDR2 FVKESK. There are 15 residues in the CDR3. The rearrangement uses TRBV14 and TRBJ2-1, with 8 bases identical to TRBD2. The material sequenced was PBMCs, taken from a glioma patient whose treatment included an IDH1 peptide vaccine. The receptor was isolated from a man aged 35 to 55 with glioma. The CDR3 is CASSQVVSGAGEQFF. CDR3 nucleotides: TGTGCCAGCAGCCAAGTAGTTAGCGGGGCGGGTGAGCAGTTCTTC.